This T cell receptor beta chain was sequenced during a study of low-dose radiotherapy and immunotherapy resistance in tumors. Whole-study context: Across 26 weeks, 13 Gy in total went to Cohort 2, delivered as 1 Gy per fraction every two weeks.

The time point is: before trial treatment. In the RACIN dose-escalation trial, donors got nivolumab plus ipilimumab with aspirin, cyclophosphamide and radiotherapy. TRAV- and TRBV-specific primers primed first-strand cDNA, covering alpha and beta chains. A roughly 22-cycle PCR with a constant-region primer and V-primer adapter amplified TCRs. The authors amplified isolated mRNA by in vitro transcription. TCRdb re-called the reads with MiXCR, one entry per CDR3 protein. The data hold 80,000 to 95,000 distinct CDR3 sequences, with roughly a tenth observed a single time. This clonotype was counted ten times or more. Trimming cost V 6 bases and J 1 base; bases outside gene matches: 6. Germline values: CDR1 MDHEN, CDR2 SYDVKM. The CDR3 runs to 15 residues.

The clonotype comes from a male donor with prostate cancer. The rearrangement uses TRBV28 and TRBJ1-5, with 7 bases fitting TRBD1. Sequencing was performed on PBMCs, taken before treatment. The CDR3: CASRKTGNSNQPQHF. DNA of the CDR3: TGTGCCAGCAGAAAGACAGGGAACAGCAATCAGCCCCAGCATTTT.